Listed below are T cell receptor beta chains from one sample, sequenced in a study of CD8+ T cells in alopecia areata. Assay: immunoSEQ multiplex PCR; the TCRdb copy retains only in-frame clones and omits some. The table includes over 100,000 clones, around 50% detected once. The material was CD8+ T cells sorted from blood, obtained at week 24, from a patient treated with tofacitinib. The receptors were sampled from a human donor with alopecia areata. The CDR3 runs from the conserved cysteine through the conserved F or W. Each record gives: D gene, J gene, V gene, clone size, CDR3 DNA, CDR3 protein. A D gene is named only where the DNA matches it firmly. Rows may omit the clone size; those that give it use once, few, many or a size class.

D: NA
J: TRBJ2-7
V: TRBV5-1
size: NA
DNA: TGCGCCAGCAGCATGGGGACACCCTACGAGCAGTACTTC
CDR3: CASSMGTPYEQYF

D: TRBD1
J: TRBJ1-3
V: TRBV29-1
size: NA
DNA: TGCAGCGTAGCCGGGACAGAATCTGGAAACACCATATATTTT
CDR3: CSVAGTESGNTIYF

D: TRBD1
J: TRBJ2-7
V: TRBV11-2
size: NA
DNA: TGTGCCAGCAGCCAGTGGGACAGGAGCTCCTACGAGCAGTACTTC
CDR3: CASSQWDRSSYEQYF

D: NA
J: TRBJ2-7
V: TRBV7-9
size: NA
DNA: TGTGCCAGCAGCGGAGGACAGCGTCCCTACGAGCAGTACTTC
CDR3: CASSGGQRPYEQYF

D: NA
J: TRBJ2-1
V: TRBV30
size: NA
DNA: TGTGCCTGGAGTACCCCCCTCGAGAGCGCTCCCTACAATGAGCAGTTCTTC
CDR3: CAWSTPLESAPYNEQFF

D: TRBD2
J: TRBJ2-1
V: TRBV7-9
size: few
DNA: TGTGCCAGCAGCGGACTAGCGGGGGGCCAAAGGGTGACCTACAATGAGCAGTTCTTC
CDR3: CASSGLAGGQRVTYNEQFF

D: TRBD1
J: TRBJ1-1
V: TRBV5-1
size: NA
DNA: TGCGCCAGCAGCGGTCGGACAGGGGGCGGTGAAGCTTTCTTT
CDR3: CASSGRTGGGEAFF

D: NA
J: TRBJ1-1
V: TRBV27
size: NA
DNA: TGTGCCAGCAGTTTAGGGCTCTACACTGAAGCTTTCTTT
CDR3: CASSLGLYTEAFF

D: NA
J: TRBJ2-7
V: TRBV6-6
size: once
DNA: TGTGCCAGCAGTTACCGCACGGTCTACGAGCAGTACTTC
CDR3: CASSYRTVYEQYF

D: NA
J: TRBJ1-6
V: TRBV30
size: NA
DNA: TGTGCCTGGAGCGGGGTTGGGACCGGTTCACCCCTCCACTTT
CDR3: CAWSGVGTGSPLHF

D: NA
J: TRBJ1-6
V: TRBV5-1
size: once
DNA: TGCGCCAGCAGCTTGGAGAGCTATAATTCACCCCTCCACTTT
CDR3: CASSLESYNSPLHF

D: NA
J: TRBJ2-3
V: TRBV6-5
size: few
DNA: TGTGCCAGCAGTTCAGGGTTCGGCACAGATACGCAGTATTTT
CDR3: CASSSGFGTDTQYF

D: NA
J: TRBJ2-7
V: TRBV6-5
size: few
DNA: TGTGCCAGCAGTTACGCAGGGGATGGTTACGAGCAGTACTTC
CDR3: CASSYAGDGYEQYF

D: NA
J: TRBJ2-5
V: TRBV4-1
size: once
DNA: TGCGCCAGCAGACCCGACCCGGGACAAGCACAAGAGACCCAGTACTTC
CDR3: CASRPDPGQAQETQYF

D: NA
J: TRBJ2-7
V: TRBV4-2
size: NA
DNA: TGTGCCAGCAGCCAAGATGGGTACGAGCAGTACTTC
CDR3: CASSQDGYEQYF

D: NA
J: TRBJ1-2
V: TRBV9
size: NA
DNA: TGTGCCAGCACCGCTCTGGGGGGGCTTATCTATGGCTACACCTTC
CDR3: CASTALGGLIYGYTF

D: NA
J: TRBJ1-2
V: TRBV7-9
size: many
DNA: TGTGCCAGCAGCTTAGACAGCCTATCATCGGGGGGCTACACCTTC
CDR3: CASSLDSLSSGGYTF

D: TRBD1
J: TRBJ2-7
V: TRBV27
size: NA
DNA: TGTGCCTGTGGGTGGACAGGGGGCTCCTACGAGCAGTACTTC
CDR3: CACGWTGGSYEQYF

D: NA
J: TRBJ2-3
V: TRBV4-2
size: NA
DNA: TGTGCCAGCAGCCAGGGGTCTCCTAGCACAGATACGCAGTATTTT
CDR3: CASSQGSPSTDTQYF

D: NA
J: TRBJ1-3
V: TRBV7-9
size: NA
DNA: TGTGCCAGCAGCTACCCTCAGTCGTCCTCTGGAAACACCATATATTTT
CDR3: CASSYPQSSSGNTIYF

D: TRBD1
J: TRBJ2-1
V: TRBV5-6
size: NA
DNA: TGTGCCAGCACCGAAGGGACAGGTCTCTCCTACAATGAGCAGTTCTTC
CDR3: CASTEGTGLSYNEQFF

D: NA
J: TRBJ2-5
V: TRBV21-1
size: NA
DNA: TGTGCCAGCAATATGGGACAGCAAGAGACCCAGTACTTC
CDR3: CASNMGQQETQYF

D: TRBD1
J: TRBJ1-5
V: TRBV9
size: few
DNA: TGTGCCAGCAGCTTAGGGGGCGGAGGGCAGCCCCAGCATTTT
CDR3: CASSLGGGGQPQHF

D: TRBD1
J: TRBJ2-7
V: TRBV4-1
size: NA
DNA: TGCGCCAGCAGCCAACCACCCGGGACAGGCACCAACGAGCAGTACTTC
CDR3: CASSQPPGTGTNEQYF

D: TRBD1
J: TRBJ1-5
V: TRBV19
size: NA
DNA: TGTGCCAGCACCCCCACAGGGGGCGCCAATCAGCCCCAGCATTTT
CDR3: CASTPTGGANQPQHF

D: NA
J: TRBJ1-5
V: TRBV4-1
size: NA
DNA: TGCGCCAGCAGCCAAGCCGCGGGGTTCCAGCCCCAGCATTTT
CDR3: CASSQAAGFQPQHF

D: NA
J: TRBJ1-3
V: TRBV13
size: NA
DNA: TGTGCCAGCAGCTTAGTTGGGGGTACTGGAAACACCATATATTTT
CDR3: CASSLVGGTGNTIYF

D: NA
J: TRBJ1-1
V: TRBV30
size: NA
DNA: TGTGCCTGGAGTGCCGGGTGGGAAGCTTTCTTT
CDR3: CAWSAGWEAFF

D: TRBD2
J: TRBJ2-3
V: TRBV27
size: NA
DNA: TGTGCCAGCAGTCCGCGACTAGCGGGGGACTCCACAGATACGCAGTATTTT
CDR3: CASSPRLAGDSTDTQYF

D: TRBD1
J: TRBJ1-1
V: TRBV5-1
size: NA
DNA: TGCGCCAGCAGCTTGGCCCAGGGGGGTCCGACTGAAGCTTTCTTT
CDR3: CASSLAQGGPTEAFF

D: NA
J: TRBJ1-2
V: TRBV11-2
size: NA
DNA: TGTGCCAGCAGCAACGCCGAGGCCGGAGGGAACTATGGCTACACCTTC
CDR3: CASSNAEAGGNYGYTF

D: NA
J: TRBJ2-5
V: TRBV9
size: NA
DNA: TGTGCCAGCAGCGTAGGTACAGGGAGAGAGACCCAGTACTTC
CDR3: CASSVGTGRETQYF

D: NA
J: TRBJ1-1
V: TRBV7-2
size: few
DNA: TGTGCCAGCAGCGCGGGGCGGACTGAAGCTTTCTTT
CDR3: CASSAGRTEAFF